The clone carrying this T cell receptor beta chain showed up just once. The source of the sample is a study of blood T cell repertoires in COVID-19. Across the study: The study drew acute and convalescent COVID-19 samples from the United States, Italy and Spain. Sample material is recorded as cDNA or gDNA derived from T cells, B-cell-depleted T cells, or PBMCs.

TCRdb's table, derived via immunoSEQ multiplex PCR, lists solely in-frame clones and lacks some. The table lists about 170,000 clones, 74% of them singletons. Germline CDR1 and CDR2: SEHNR and FQNEAQ (reference sequence). V was pared by 5 bases and J by 1 base, with 10 bases of the junction left unmatched. The CDR3 has 16 residues. The J gene is TRBJ2-5, the V gene TRBV7-9; 7 bases are shared with TRBD2. This clonotype was obtained from a woman older than 75 with acute or convalescent COVID-19. Sequenced input: peripheral blood. In DNA form, the CDR3 reads TGTGCCAGCAGCGCCACGGCTAGCGGACTCCAAGAGACCCAGTACTTC. The encoded protein is CASSATASGLQETQYF.